These T cell receptor beta chains were read from a single sample in a study of somatic mutations in cytotoxic T cells in rheumatoid arthritis. Sequencing used immunoSEQ multiplex PCR; TCRdb keeps in-frame clones, though not all of them. This table holds 2,000 to 3,000 clones, roughly 80% found once. Sequences were obtained from CD8+ T cells sorted from blood. The source of these receptors is a man aged 60 to 69 with rheumatoid arthritis. The CDR3 runs from the conserved cysteine through the conserved F or W. Each record gives: D gene, clone size, J gene, V gene, CDR3 protein, CDR3 DNA. D genes are given only for firm matches. Where a row states a size, it is once, few, many or the class of an expanded clone; other rows omit it.

d_gene: .; abundance: .; j_gene: TRBJ2-5; v_gene: TRBV7-2; CDR3aa: CASSFNRAETQYF; CDR3nt: TGTGCCAGCAGCTTCAACAGGGCGGAGACCCAGTACTTC
d_gene: TRBD1; abundance: .; j_gene: TRBJ2-7; v_gene: TRBV5-4; CDR3aa: CASNSRTGSNEQYF; CDR3nt: TGTGCCAGCAACTCTAGGACAGGGTCCAACGAGCAGTACTTC
d_gene: TRBD1; abundance: .; j_gene: TRBJ1-1; v_gene: TRBV4-3; CDR3aa: CASSSLRTGDTEAFF; CDR3nt: TGCGCCAGCAGCTCTCTACGGACAGGGGACACTGAAGCTTTCTTT
d_gene: .; abundance: .; j_gene: TRBJ2-1; v_gene: TRBV21-1; CDR3aa: CASFRKGKGKGGDRDHNEQFF; CDR3nt: TGTGCCAGTTTTCGGAAGGGGAAGGGGAAGGGTGGGGACAGGGACCACAATGAGCAGTTCTTC
d_gene: .; abundance: .; j_gene: TRBJ2-1; v_gene: TRBV4-3; CDR3aa: CASSQRGWDEQFF; CDR3nt: TGCGCCAGCAGCCAACGAGGGTGGGATGAGCAGTTCTTC
d_gene: TRBD2; abundance: .; j_gene: TRBJ2-7; v_gene: TRBV28; CDR3aa: CATWGWGGEQYF; CDR3nt: TGTGCCACCTGGGGGTGGGGGGGCGAGCAGTACTTC
d_gene: TRBD2; abundance: .; j_gene: TRBJ2-1; v_gene: TRBV27; CDR3aa: CASSILAGGINNEQFF; CDR3nt: TGTGCCAGCAGTATACTAGCGGGGGGTATAAACAATGAGCAGTTCTTC
d_gene: TRBD1; abundance: few; j_gene: TRBJ1-5; v_gene: TRBV19; CDR3aa: CATNRDRVSNQPQHF; CDR3nt: TGTGCCACCAACCGGGACAGGGTCAGCAATCAGCCCCAGCATTTT
d_gene: .; abundance: .; j_gene: TRBJ1-1; v_gene: TRBV11-2; CDR3aa: CASRTLIKNTEAFF; CDR3nt: TGTGCCAGCAGGACTTTAATAAAGAACACTGAAGCTTTCTTT
d_gene: TRBD1; abundance: .; j_gene: TRBJ1-6; v_gene: TRBV7-2; CDR3aa: CASSLEAGGNSPLHF; CDR3nt: TGTGCCAGCAGCTTAGAGGCAGGGGGCAATTCACCCCTCCACTTT
d_gene: .; abundance: .; j_gene: TRBJ2-7; v_gene: TRBV2; CDR3aa: CASSEAASLYEQYF; CDR3nt: TGTGCCAGCAGTGAAGCAGCGTCCCTCTACGAGCAGTACTTC
d_gene: .; abundance: once; j_gene: TRBJ2-7; v_gene: TRBV4-3; CDR3aa: CASSQVRGSYEQYF; CDR3nt: TGCGCCAGCAGCCAGGTTAGAGGTTCCTACGAGCAGTACTTC
d_gene: .; abundance: .; j_gene: TRBJ2-2; v_gene: TRBV29-1; CDR3aa: CSAVGGTGELFF; CDR3nt: TGCAGCGCCGTTGGGGGGACCGGGGAGCTGTTTTTT
d_gene: TRBD2; abundance: .; j_gene: TRBJ2-7; v_gene: TRBV2; CDR3aa: CASYGLAADVYEQYF; CDR3nt: TGTGCCAGCTATGGACTAGCAGCAGATGTCTACGAGCAGTACTTC
d_gene: .; abundance: .; j_gene: TRBJ2-7; v_gene: TRBV14; CDR3aa: CASSQRTTVYDEQYF; CDR3nt: TGTGCCAGCAGCCAACGGACAACAGTCTACGACGAGCAGTACTTC
d_gene: .; abundance: few; j_gene: TRBJ1-5; v_gene: TRBV5-5; CDR3aa: CASSLTDSTNQPQHF; CDR3nt: TGTGCCAGCAGCTTGACTGACAGTACGAATCAGCCCCAGCATTTT
d_gene: .; abundance: .; j_gene: TRBJ2-2; v_gene: TRBV30; CDR3aa: CAWSAGLGGELFF; CDR3nt: TGTGCCTGGAGTGCTGGGCTTGGCGGGGAGCTGTTTTTT
d_gene: .; abundance: .; j_gene: TRBJ1-3; v_gene: TRBV7-9; CDR3aa: CASSLAGAGNYIYF; CDR3nt: TGTGCCAGCAGCTTAGCAGGGGCCGGAAACTACATATATTTT
d_gene: .; abundance: few; j_gene: TRBJ1-3; v_gene: TRBV13; CDR3aa: CASRRREDSGNTIYF; CDR3nt: TGTGCCAGCAGAAGGAGGGAAGACTCTGGAAACACCATATATTTT
d_gene: .; abundance: once; j_gene: TRBJ2-3; v_gene: TRBV9; CDR3aa: CASSVGWGGTDTQYF; CDR3nt: TGTGCCAGCAGCGTAGGGTGGGGCGGCACAGATACGCAGTATTTT
d_gene: .; abundance: .; j_gene: TRBJ1-1; v_gene: TRBV19; CDR3aa: CASSSSVNTEAFF; CDR3nt: TGTGCCAGTAGTAGTTCGGTGAACACTGAAGCTTTCTTT
d_gene: .; abundance: .; j_gene: TRBJ2-3; v_gene: TRBV11-2; CDR3aa: CASRRNLRGTLYTDTQYF; CDR3nt: TGTGCCAGCAGACGGAACTTACGGGGGACGCTGTACACAGATACGCAGTATTTT
d_gene: TRBD1; abundance: .; j_gene: TRBJ2-7; v_gene: TRBV7-6; CDR3aa: CASSFLDPTGTGIYEQYF; CDR3nt: TGTGCCAGCAGCTTCTTAGACCCGACCGGGACAGGGATTTACGAGCAGTACTTC
d_gene: TRBD2; abundance: .; j_gene: TRBJ2-1; v_gene: TRBV6-5; CDR3aa: CASSYVAGGNEQFF; CDR3nt: TGTGCCAGCAGTTACGTTGCGGGGGGGAATGAGCAGTTCTTC
d_gene: .; abundance: .; j_gene: TRBJ1-2; v_gene: TRBV6-5; CDR3aa: CASSFDSNGYTF; CDR3nt: TGTGCCAGCAGTTTCGACAGTAACGGCTACACCTTC
d_gene: .; abundance: .; j_gene: TRBJ2-7; v_gene: TRBV7-9; CDR3aa: CASSSIPGESHEQYF; CDR3nt: TGTGCCAGCAGCTCAATCCCGGGGGAATCCCACGAGCAGTACTTC
d_gene: .; abundance: .; j_gene: TRBJ1-2; v_gene: TRBV28; CDR3aa: CASIPGGNYNYGYTF; CDR3nt: TGTGCCAGCATCCCCGGTGGAAACTATAACTATGGCTACACCTTC
d_gene: TRBD2; abundance: .; j_gene: TRBJ2-2; v_gene: TRBV27; CDR3aa: CASSLSAGLAMTGELFF; CDR3nt: TGTGCCAGCAGTTTATCGGCGGGACTAGCGATGACCGGGGAGCTGTTTTTT
d_gene: .; abundance: few; j_gene: TRBJ1-1; v_gene: TRBV19; CDR3aa: CASSHTRHTEAFF; CDR3nt: TGTGCCAGTAGTCACACCAGGCACACTGAAGCTTTCTTT
d_gene: TRBD2; abundance: .; j_gene: TRBJ2-7; v_gene: TRBV4-3; CDR3aa: CASSQTVLSVAGYTYEQYF; CDR3nt: TGCGCCAGCAGCCAAACGGTCCTTTCCGTAGCGGGGTATACCTACGAGCAGTACTTC
d_gene: TRBD2; abundance: .; j_gene: TRBJ2-3; v_gene: TRBV7-9; CDR3aa: CASSFPTSSSVDTQYF; CDR3nt: TGTGCCAGCAGTTTCCCGACTAGCTCCTCGGTAGATACGCAGTATTTT
d_gene: TRBD1; abundance: .; j_gene: TRBJ1-4; v_gene: TRBV9; CDR3aa: CASSVEGTGAEKLFF; CDR3nt: TGTGCCAGCAGCGTAGAAGGGACAGGGGCTGAAAAACTGTTTTTT
d_gene: .; abundance: .; j_gene: TRBJ1-2; v_gene: TRBV2; CDR3aa: CASSGQENYGYTF; CDR3nt: TGTGCCAGCAGTGGACAGGAAAACTATGGCTACACCTTC
d_gene: .; abundance: .; j_gene: TRBJ1-2; v_gene: TRBV30; CDR3aa: CAWDSGYSGYTF; CDR3nt: TGTGCCTGGGACTCCGGCTACTCCGGCTACACCTTC
d_gene: .; abundance: .; j_gene: TRBJ1-6; v_gene: TRBV6-5; CDR3aa: CASSATGANSPLHF; CDR3nt: TGTGCCAGCAGTGCTACAGGAGCTAATTCACCCCTCCACTTT
d_gene: .; abundance: few; j_gene: TRBJ2-5; v_gene: TRBV2; CDR3aa: CASSEGRGETQYF; CDR3nt: TGTGCCAGCAGTGAGGGCCGGGGGGAGACCCAGTACTTC
d_gene: TRBD2; abundance: .; j_gene: TRBJ2-1; v_gene: TRBV27; CDR3aa: CASSLSAQREGISYNEQFF; CDR3nt: TGTGCCAGCAGTTTATCGGCCCAGCGGGAGGGCATCTCCTACAATGAGCAGTTCTTC
d_gene: TRBD1; abundance: .; j_gene: TRBJ2-5; v_gene: TRBV19; CDR3aa: CASSNGQGETQYF; CDR3nt: TGTGCCAGTAGTAACGGACAGGGGGAGACCCAGTACTTC
d_gene: TRBD2; abundance: once; j_gene: TRBJ2-3; v_gene: TRBV6-5; CDR3aa: CASSYLAGEVDTQYF; CDR3nt: TGTGCCAGCAGTTACCTAGCGGGAGAGGTAGATACGCAGTATTTT
d_gene: .; abundance: .; j_gene: TRBJ1-1; v_gene: TRBV30; CDR3aa: CAWSVGIGVPSLTEAFF; CDR3nt: TGTGCCTGGAGTGTAGGGATAGGGGTCCCGAGCCTTACTGAAGCTTTCTTT
d_gene: TRBD1; abundance: once; j_gene: TRBJ2-5; v_gene: TRBV11-2; CDR3aa: CASSPGTGGGTQYF; CDR3nt: TGTGCCAGCAGCCCTGGGACAGGGGGAGGGACCCAGTACTTC
d_gene: .; abundance: .; j_gene: TRBJ2-5; v_gene: TRBV27; CDR3aa: CASSPLSAQETQYF; CDR3nt: TGTGCCAGCAGTCCCCTAAGCGCCCAAGAGACCCAGTACTTC
d_gene: TRBD1; abundance: .; j_gene: TRBJ2-7; v_gene: TRBV5-4; CDR3aa: CASSDTGGYEQYF; CDR3nt: TGTGCCAGCAGCGATACAGGGGGCTACGAGCAGTACTTC
d_gene: TRBD1; abundance: .; j_gene: TRBJ2-3; v_gene: TRBV28; CDR3aa: CASSFADRALDTQYF; CDR3nt: TGTGCCAGCAGTTTCGCGGACAGGGCCTTAGATACGCAGTATTTT
d_gene: .; abundance: once; j_gene: TRBJ2-1; v_gene: TRBV29-1; CDR3aa: CSVRVFEQFF; CDR3nt: TGCAGCGTACGGGTTTTTGAGCAGTTCTTC
d_gene: TRBD1; abundance: once; j_gene: TRBJ2-7; v_gene: TRBV7-8; CDR3aa: CASSQGDSYEQYF; CDR3nt: TGTGCCAGCAGTCAGGGGGATTCCTACGAGCAGTACTTC
d_gene: .; abundance: .; j_gene: TRBJ2-1; v_gene: TRBV7-8; CDR3aa: CASSLVLTGSYNEQFF; CDR3nt: TGTGCCAGCAGCTTAGTCTTGACAGGCTCCTACAATGAGCAGTTCTTC
d_gene: .; abundance: .; j_gene: TRBJ1-1; v_gene: TRBV5-1; CDR3aa: CASSLWGGRGTEAFF; CDR3nt: TGCGCCAGCAGCTTGTGGGGGGGCAGGGGCACTGAAGCTTTCTTT
d_gene: TRBD2; abundance: .; j_gene: TRBJ2-2; v_gene: TRBV9; CDR3aa: CASSGGIAGATGELFF; CDR3nt: TGTGCCAGCAGCGGGGGAATAGCGGGGGCCACCGGGGAGCTGTTTTTT
d_gene: .; abundance: hyperexpanded; j_gene: TRBJ1-3; v_gene: TRBV7-9; CDR3aa: CASSLAGAGNTIYF; CDR3nt: TGTGCCAGCAGCTTAGCAGGGGCCGGAAACACCATATATTTT